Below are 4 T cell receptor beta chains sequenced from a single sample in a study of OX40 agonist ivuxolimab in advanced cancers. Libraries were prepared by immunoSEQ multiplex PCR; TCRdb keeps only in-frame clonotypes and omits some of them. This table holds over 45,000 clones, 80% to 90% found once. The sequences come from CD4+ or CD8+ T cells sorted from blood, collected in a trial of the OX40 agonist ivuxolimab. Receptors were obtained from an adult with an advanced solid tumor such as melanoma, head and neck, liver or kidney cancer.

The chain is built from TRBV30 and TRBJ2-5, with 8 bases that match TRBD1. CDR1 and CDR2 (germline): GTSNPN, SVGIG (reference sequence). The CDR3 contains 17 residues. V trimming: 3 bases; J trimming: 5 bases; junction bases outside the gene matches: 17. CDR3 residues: CAWSTGDRGWSRETQYF. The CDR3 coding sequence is TGTGCCTGGAGCACTGGAGACAGGGGTTGGTCTCGGGAGACCCAGTACTTC.

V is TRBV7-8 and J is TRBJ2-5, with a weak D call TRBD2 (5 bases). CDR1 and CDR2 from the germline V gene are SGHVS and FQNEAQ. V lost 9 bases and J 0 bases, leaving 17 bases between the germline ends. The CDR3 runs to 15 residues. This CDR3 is CARAPASSHQETQYF. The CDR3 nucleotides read TGTGCCAGAGCTCCGGCTAGCAGTCACCAAGAGACCCAGTACTTC. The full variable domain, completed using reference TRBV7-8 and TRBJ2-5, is GAGVSQSPRYKVAKRGQDVALRCDPISGHVSLFWYQQALGQGPEFLTYFQNEAQLDKSGLPSDRFFAERPEGSVSTLKIQRTQQEDSAVYLCARAPASSHQETQYFGPGTRLLVL.

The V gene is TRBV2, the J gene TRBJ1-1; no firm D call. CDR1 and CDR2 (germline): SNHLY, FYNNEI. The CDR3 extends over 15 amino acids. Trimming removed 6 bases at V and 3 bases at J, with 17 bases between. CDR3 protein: CASRNEIPKDTEAFF. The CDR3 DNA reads TGTGCCAGCAGGAACGAGATCCCAAAGGACACTGAAGCTTTCTTT.

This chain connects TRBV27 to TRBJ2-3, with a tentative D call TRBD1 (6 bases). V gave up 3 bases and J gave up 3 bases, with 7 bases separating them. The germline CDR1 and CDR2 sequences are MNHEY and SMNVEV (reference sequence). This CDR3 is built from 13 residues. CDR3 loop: CASSFGQTDTQYF. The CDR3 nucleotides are TGTGCCAGCAGTTTCGGACAGACAGATACGCAGTATTTT.